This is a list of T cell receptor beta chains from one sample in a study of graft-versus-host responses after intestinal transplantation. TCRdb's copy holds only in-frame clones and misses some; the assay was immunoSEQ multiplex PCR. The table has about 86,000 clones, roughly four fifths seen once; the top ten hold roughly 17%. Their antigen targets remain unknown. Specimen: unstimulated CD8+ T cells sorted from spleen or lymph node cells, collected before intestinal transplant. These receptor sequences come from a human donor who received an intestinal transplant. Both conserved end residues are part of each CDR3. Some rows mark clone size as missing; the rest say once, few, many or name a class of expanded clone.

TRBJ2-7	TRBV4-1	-	CASSQDWASGSYEQYF
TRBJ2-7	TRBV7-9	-	CASSPPDSYEQYF
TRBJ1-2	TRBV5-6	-	CASSPTSNYGYTF
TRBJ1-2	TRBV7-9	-	CASSSTGTVDYGYTF
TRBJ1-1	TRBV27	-	CASKRDRGNTEAFF
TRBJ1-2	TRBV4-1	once	CASSQDPTGEYYGYTF
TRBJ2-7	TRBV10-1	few	CASGTVTYEQYF
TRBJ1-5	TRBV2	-	CASSEEGASSQPQHF
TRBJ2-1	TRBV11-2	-	CASSPTNNEQFF
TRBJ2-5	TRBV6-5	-	CASSYGSGGRQETQYF
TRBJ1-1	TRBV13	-	CASSLVGWNTEAFF
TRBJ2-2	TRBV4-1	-	CASSQALLPGELFF
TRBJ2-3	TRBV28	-	CATTSGGHTDTQYF
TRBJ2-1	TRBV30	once	CAWGLVVGNEQFF
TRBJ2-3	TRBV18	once	CASSPPDGAPDTQYF
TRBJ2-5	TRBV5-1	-	CASSPGTSGQETQYF
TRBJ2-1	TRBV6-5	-	CASSTFAGGDNEQFF
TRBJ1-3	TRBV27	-	CASSRQGRNTIYF
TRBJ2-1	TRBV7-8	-	CASSLAGTPLYNEQFF
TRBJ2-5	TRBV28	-	CASRPGLAGGYQETQYF
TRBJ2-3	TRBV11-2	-	CASSLEDRGLAGTDTQYF
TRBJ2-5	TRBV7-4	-	CASSNGLGPSKETQYF
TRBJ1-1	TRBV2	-	CASSEKAFEAFF
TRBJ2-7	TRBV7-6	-	CASSFDGYEQYF
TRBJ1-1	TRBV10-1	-	CASSETGNTEAFF
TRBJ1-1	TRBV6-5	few	CASSYSQGMNTEAFF
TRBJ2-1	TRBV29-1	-	CSVEETGQAYNEQFF
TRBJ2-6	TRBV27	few	CASSLSSGANVLTF
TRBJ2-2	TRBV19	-	CASKRGAGELFF
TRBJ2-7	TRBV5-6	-	CASSPDSSYEQYF
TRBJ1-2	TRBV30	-	CAWSVCRGSSGNYGYTF
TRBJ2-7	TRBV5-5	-	CASSLQGYTYEQYF
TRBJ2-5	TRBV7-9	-	CASSLTGPEETQYF
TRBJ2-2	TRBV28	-	CASSLSSRGPGELFF
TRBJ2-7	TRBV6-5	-	CASSYGTGGNEQYF
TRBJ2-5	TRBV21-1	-	CASSKAQGRKTQYF
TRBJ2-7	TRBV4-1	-	CASSQVGSSDEQYF
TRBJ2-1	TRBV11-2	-	CASSLGHYNEQFF
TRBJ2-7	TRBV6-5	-	CASSRRQPTYEQYF
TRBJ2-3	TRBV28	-	CASSGPDGTGVTDTQYF
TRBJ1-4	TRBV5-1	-	CASSTTGQFNEKLFF
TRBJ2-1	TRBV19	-	CASSIAGVSYNEQFF
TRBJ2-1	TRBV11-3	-	CASSLDPLGSYNEQFF
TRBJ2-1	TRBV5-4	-	CASSLAELAGVYNEQFF
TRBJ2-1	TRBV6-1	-	CASSDEGLSYNEQFF
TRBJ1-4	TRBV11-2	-	CASRGGEKLFF
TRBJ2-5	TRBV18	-	CASSPRLGAETQYF
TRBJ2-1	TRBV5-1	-	CASSLAPGLAGVFYNEQFF
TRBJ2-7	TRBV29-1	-	CSVGTARGIEQYF